Listed below are T cell receptor beta chains from one sample, sequenced in a study of regulatory T cells in long-lasting Graves disease. TCRdb passed the multiplex PCR reads through MiXCR, listing each CDR3 protein once. The sample consists of hundreds of thousands of distinct CDR3 sequences, less than 25% of them appearing once. This specimen consisted of peripheral blood mononuclear cells (PBMCs), obtained when the disease was refractory, from a patient treated with antithyroid drugs. These TCRs come from a female donor with Graves disease. CDR3s include the opening cysteine and the closing phenylalanine or tryptophan. D genes are given only for firm matches. Clone size is given for some rows only: seen once, a few or many times, or a class if the clone is expanded.

CASSPGPPSTGELFF,TGTGCCAGCAGTCCCGGGCCCCCAAGCACCGGGGAGCTGTTTTTT,-,TRBV7-9,TRBJ2-2,15,few
CSVEDPRNELANEKLFF,TGCAGCGTTGAAGATCCTCGTAATGAGTTAGCTAATGAAAAACTGTTTTTT,-,TRBV29-1,TRBJ1-4,17,many
CASSSRRRVAFF,TGTGCCAGCAGCTCGAGGCGACGGGTAGCCTTCTTT,-,TRBV7-9,TRBJ1-1,12,-
CASSLGQGTTGELFF,TGTGCCAGCAGTTTAGGGCAGGGGACCACCGGGGAGCTGTTTTTT,-,TRBV28,TRBJ2-2,15,few
CASSHPAGLNTGELFF,TGTGCCAGCAGCCACCCAGCGGGATTGAACACCGGGGAGCTGTTTTTT,TRBD2,TRBV3-1,TRBJ2-2,16,-
CSARDRLSGGETQYF,TGCAGTGCTAGAGATCGACTCAGCGGCGGGGAGACCCAGTACTTC,-,TRBV20-1,TRBJ2-5,15,many
CASGWDREEQYF,TGTGCTAGTGGATGGGACAGAGAGGAGCAGTACTTC,TRBD1,TRBV12-5,TRBJ2-7,12,many
CASSEIMDTNYGYTF,TGTGCCAGCAGTGAAATAATGGACACCAACTATGGCTACACCTTC,-,TRBV6-1,TRBJ1-2,15,many
CASSYSPRGDYEQYF,TGTGCCAGCAGTTACTCACCCAGGGGGGACTACGAGCAGTACTTC,-,TRBV6-5,TRBJ2-7,15,-
CASSFPLGRFYEQYF,TGTGCCAGCAGTTTCCCGTTGGGGAGGTTCTACGAGCAGTACTTC,-,TRBV28,TRBJ2-7,15,many
CASSPNLELYGYTF,TGTGCCAGCAGCCCTAATTTGGAACTCTATGGCTACACCTTC,-,TRBV27,TRBJ1-2,14,-
CASSYYRPIMRPGGSYEQYF,TGTGCCAGCAGTTACTACCGCCCGATTATGAGACCAGGGGGGTCCTACGAGCAGTACTTC,-,TRBV6-2/TRBV6-3,TRBJ2-7,20,many
CAWSVQGYYEQYF,TGTGCCTGGAGTGTACAGGGGTACTACGAGCAGTACTTC,TRBD1,TRBV30,TRBJ2-7,13,many
CASTDYSYEQYF,TGTGCCAGCACCGACTACTCCTACGAGCAGTACTTC,-,TRBV6-1,TRBJ2-7,12,once
CATSSPRTVAPTYTQYF,TGTGCCACCAGCAGCCCCAGGACAGTCGCCCCCACCTATACGCAGTATTTT,-,TRBV15,TRBJ2-3,17,few
CASRDLVSIDNEQFF,TGTGCCAGCAGAGATCTAGTATCCATCGACAATGAGCAGTTCTTC,-,TRBV12-3/TRBV12-4,TRBJ2-1,15,-
CASSFALSYEQYF,TGTGCCAGCAGCTTCGCACTCTCCTACGAGCAGTACTTC,-,TRBV7-6,TRBJ2-7,13,once
CASSSIRETMETQYF,TGTGCCAGCAGCTCTATACGGGAGACCATGGAGACCCAGTACTTC,-,TRBV7-2,TRBJ2-5,15,many
CASSIVQSRPEFF,TGTGCCAGTAGTATCGTGCAATCACGGCCGGAGTTCTTC,-,TRBV19,TRBJ2-1,13,-
CSVWDSGSYEQYF,TGCAGCGTTTGGGATTCGGGGTCCTACGAGCAGTACTTC,-,TRBV29-1,TRBJ2-7,13,few
CASSPDRGESNQPQHF,TGTGCCAGCAGCCCGGACAGGGGGGAGAGCAATCAGCCCCAGCATTTT,TRBD1,TRBV28,TRBJ1-5,16,many
CASTMGGTGEQYF,TGTGCCAGCACCATGGGAGGGACGGGGGAGCAGTACTTC,TRBD2,TRBV6-1,TRBJ2-7,13,many
CASSTSPGATEAFF,TGTGCCAGCAGCACAAGCCCAGGTGCCACTGAAGCTTTCTTT,-,TRBV6-1,TRBJ1-1,14,-
CASSLSLITEAFF,TGTGCCAGCAGTTTATCCCTTATCACTGAAGCTTTCTTT,-,TRBV28,TRBJ1-1,13,many
CASSLAPQDIQYF,TGCGCCAGCAGCTTGGCCCCTCAGGACATTCAGTACTTC,-,TRBV5-1,TRBJ2-4,13,many
CASSRVGDQPQHF,TGTGCCAGCAGCCGGGTCGGGGATCAGCCCCAGCATTTT,-,TRBV27,TRBJ1-5,13,few
CASSERKGFGANVLTF,TGTGCCAGCAGTGAAAGGAAAGGGTTTGGGGCCAACGTCCTGACTTTC,-,TRBV6-1,TRBJ2-6,16,many
CATSRDPGQEKLFF,TGTGCCACCAGCAGAGACCCGGGGCAAGAAAAACTGTTTTTT,-,TRBV15,TRBJ1-4,14,-
CASSLGQGVLSGQPQHF,TGTGCCAGCAGTCTCGGACAGGGAGTATTAAGTGGTCAGCCCCAGCATTTT,TRBD1,TRBV2,TRBJ1-5,17,many
CASSGLGLRREQYF,TGTGCCAGCAGTGGTTTAGGATTACGGCGCGAGCAGTACTTC,-,TRBV6-1,TRBJ2-7,14,many
CASNTPRGRDTEAFF,TGTGCCAGCAATACCCCCCGGGGGAGGGACACTGAAGCTTTCTTT,-,TRBV2,TRBJ1-1,15,-
CASSPRQGHDEQYF,TGTGCCAGCTCACCGAGACAGGGTCACGACGAGCAGTACTTC,TRBD1,TRBV18,TRBJ2-7,14,many
CASTEEDTNTEAFF,TGCGCCAGCACCGAAGAGGACACGAACACTGAAGCTTTCTTT,-,TRBV10-2,TRBJ1-1,14,many
CASGRGLQETQYF,TGTGCCAGTGGGCGGGGACTACAAGAGACCCAGTACTTC,TRBD2,TRBV19,TRBJ2-5,13,many
CASIRGLDSYEQYF,TGCGCCAGCATAAGGGGACTCGATTCCTACGAGCAGTACTTC,-,TRBV10-2,TRBJ2-7,14,few
CASSLEAGRTDTQYF,TGCGCCAGCAGCTTGGAGGCAGGGAGGACAGATACGCAGTATTTT,-,TRBV5-1,TRBJ2-3,15,few
CASTQLAASTYNEQFF,TGTGCCAGCACCCAACTAGCTGCCAGCACCTACAATGAGCAGTTCTTC,-,TRBV12-3/TRBV12-4,TRBJ2-1,16,-
CASSIPHGIGNQPQHF,TGTGCCAGTAGTATCCCTCACGGAATCGGCAATCAGCCCCAGCATTTT,-,TRBV19,TRBJ1-5,16,-
CASSPKNGLGSYEQYF,TGTGCCAGCAGCCCTAAAAATGGGCTCGGGTCCTACGAGCAGTACTTC,-,TRBV5-4,TRBJ2-7,16,-
CASSPGPGTVYEQYF,TGCGCCAGCAGCCCCGGTCCCGGGACAGTATACGAGCAGTACTTC,TRBD1,TRBV5-1,TRBJ2-7,15,many
CASSRLQGRQETQYF,TGTGCCAGCAGCAGATTACAGGGGCGGCAAGAGACCCAGTACTTC,TRBD1,TRBV7-8,TRBJ2-5,15,many
CASSFDRVGKNIQYF,TGTGCCAGCAGTTTTGACAGGGTTGGCAAAAACATTCAGTACTTC,TRBD1,TRBV27,TRBJ2-4,15,many
CASSLSRENEQYF,TGCGCCAGCTCTCTTTCGAGGGAAAACGAGCAGTACTTC,-,TRBV4-1,TRBJ2-7,13,-
CASSPPGRDSPLHF,TGTGCCAGCAGTCCTCCAGGGAGGGATTCACCCCTCCACTTT,-,TRBV6-1,TRBJ1-6,14,-
CAISDYRQETQYF,TGTGCCATCAGTGACTACAGGCAAGAGACCCAGTACTTC,-,TRBV10-3,TRBJ2-5,13,many
CASSLEGGTGGLRSDSAQFF,TGCGCCAGCAGCTTGGAGGGGGGGACAGGGGGCCTGCGTTCCGACTCGGCGCAGTTCTTC,TRBD1,TRBV5-1,TRBJ2-1,20,-
CASWAGGRGSTEAFF,TGTGCCTCATGGGCAGGGGGAAGGGGTAGCACTGAAGCTTTCTTT,TRBD1,TRBV6-2/TRBV6-3,TRBJ1-1,15,few
CASEPGFYRETQYF,TGTGCCAGCGAGCCTGGGTTTTACCGAGAGACCCAGTACTTC,-,TRBV6-1,TRBJ2-5,14,-
CASSLGGLPYEQYF,TGTGCCAGCAGTTTAGGGGGCCTTCCCTACGAGCAGTACTTC,-,TRBV28,TRBJ2-7,14,many
CATSDYQGINGELFF,TGTGCCACCAGTGATTATCAAGGGATTAACGGGGAGCTGTTTTTT,-,TRBV24-1,TRBJ2-2,15,many
CASSKGIPYEQYF,TGCGCCAGCAGCAAGGGAATTCCCTACGAGCAGTACTTC,-,TRBV5-1,TRBJ2-7,13,-
CASSQDPGTEYEQYF,TGTGCCAGCAGCCAAGATCCCGGGACAGAATACGAGCAGTACTTC,TRBD1,TRBV4-2,TRBJ2-7,15,few
CASSSEANTEAFF,TGTGCCAGCAGCTCCGAGGCAAACACTGAAGCTTTCTTT,-,TRBV7-6,TRBJ1-1,13,few
CASSHRADDGYTF,TGTGCCAGCAGTCACCGGGCAGATGATGGCTACACCTTC,-,TRBV7-8,TRBJ1-2,13,many